The 10 T cell receptor beta chains below all came from one sample that was sequenced in a study of patients and donors after allogeneic stem cell transplantation (dated by TCRdb to 2020 to 2021). Library generation was performed with RT-PCR. TCRdb names NextSeq 550 as the instrument used. The raw public data were reprocessed by TCRdb itself: fastp quality trimming at Q25, MiXCR clonotype calling, in-frame beta chains only. Entries that share a CDR3 protein sequence are merged under the most common genes and DNA. Here the sample has roughly 4,200 distinct CDR3 sequences; approximately 25% occur a single time. The top ten clonotypes cover 16% of the sample. Sequenced material: blood, either unsorted or a sorted T cell fraction (not recorded which). Receptor source: a human donor who was either an allogeneic HSCT recipient or a stem cell or donor lymphocyte infusion donor (not recorded which). It is not recorded whose cells these are; they may come from a transplant donor.

The chain has TRBV7-6 and TRBJ2-6, with a weak D call TRBD1 (6 bases). CDR1 and CDR2 (germline): SGHVS, FNYEAQ. V dropped 5 bases and J dropped 4 bases, with 15 bases sitting between them. CDR3 length: 16 residues. The CDR3 is CASSQFRGSGANVLTF. The CDR3 DNA follows: TGTGCCAGCAGCCAATTCAGGGGATCCGGGGCCAACGTCCTGACTTTC.

A few counts support this clonotype. This rearrangement joins TRBV30 to TRBJ1-2; no firm D call. The germline V and J ends were trimmed by 1 base and 3 bases, with 6 bases remaining between them. CDR1 is GTSNPN and CDR2 is SVGIG in the germline V gene (reference sequence). This CDR3 has 12 residues. Here the CDR3 reads CAWSGEDYGYTF. The CDR3 DNA reads as TGTGCCTGGAGTGGGGAGGACTATGGCTACACCTTC.

By sample fraction, this clonotype is medium-sized (0.01 to 0.1%). The V call is TRBV30, the J call TRBJ1-1; D may be TRBD1 (5 bases). The length of the CDR3 is 15 residues. The germline V gene encodes CDR1 GTSNPN and CDR2 SVGIG (reference sequence). Trimming took 1 base from V and 5 from J, leaving 17 bases between them. CDR3 in DNA: TGTGCCTGGAGTGGTCGCGGGGGAGATTGGACTGAAGCTTTCTTT. As protein: CAWSGRGGDWTEAFF.

The chain is built from TRBV3-1 and TRBJ2-1, with 7 nucleotides matching TRBD1. This CDR3 has 14 amino acids. The V gene end was trimmed by 4 bases and the J gene end by 8 bases; junction bases not matched to a gene: 8. Germline CDR1 reads LGHDT; CDR2 reads YNNKEL (reference sequence). The CDR3 here is CASSLKTGYDEQFF. The CDR3 DNA reads as TGTGCCAGCAGCCTCAAGACAGGGTATGATGAGCAGTTCTTC.

This clonotype was seen a handful of times. The chain employs TRBV7-2 and TRBJ2-1; weak D call: TRBD1 (6 bases). Germline assignment: CDR1 SGHTA and CDR2 FQGNSA. V lost 2 bases to trimming and J lost 9 bases, with 11 bases between them. The CDR3 contains 13 residues. Here the CDR3 reads CASSLQQGGEQFF. CDR3 nucleotide sequence: TGTGCCAGCAGCTTACAACAGGGTGGTGAGCAGTTCTTC.

This clonotype showed up just a few times. V gene TRBV19 combines with J gene TRBJ2-2; 7 bases map to TRBD2. With V trimmed by 9 bases and J by 2 bases, 12 bases remained unmatched. From germline, CDR1 is LNHDA and CDR2 SQIVND (reference sequence). The CDR3 loop spans 16 amino acids. The DNA for the CDR3 is TGTGCCAGCTTGGGAGGGCAGTTCTTCAACACCGGGGAGCTGTTTTTT. Protein: CASLGGQFFNTGELFF.

J is TRBJ2-3 and V is TRBV7-2; D possibly matches TRBD1 or TRBD2 (5 bases each). The CDR3 totals 15 residues. V was shortened by 5 bases and J by 1 base, with 13 bases between the two germline ends. Looked up from germline, CDR1 is SGHTA and CDR2 is FQGNSA. Here the CDR3 reads CASSPPGRGTDTQYF. Written as DNA, the CDR3 is TGTGCCAGCAGCCCACCAGGGAGAGGCACAGATACGCAGTATTTT.

In its sample, this clonotype was seen a few times. DNA of the CDR3: TGTGCCAGCAGCTTAAAGGGCCATAGCACAGATACGCAGTATTTT. It specifies CASSLKGHSTDTQYF. The chain carries TRBV7-3 and TRBJ2-3; D is ambiguous. The germline V gene has CDR1 SGHTA and CDR2 FQGTGA. This CDR3 is built from 15 residues. V was cut by 1 base and J by 0 bases, with 8 bases left in between.

This clonotype has more than one count but fewer than ten. The genes are TRBV13 and TRBJ1-2; 7 bases line up with TRBD1. With 5 bases clipped from V and 2 bases from J, the junction kept 5 bases outside the gene matches. Germline assignment: CDR1 PRHDT and CDR2 FYEKMQ (reference sequence). The CDR3 extends over 14 amino acids. The CDR3 DNA follows: TGTGCCAGCAGCATGTTGACAGGGAACTATGGCTACACCTTC. This sequence encodes CASSMLTGNYGYTF. The full variable domain, rest sourced from reference TRBV13 and TRBJ1-2, is AAGVIQSPRHLIKEKRETATLKCYPIPRHDTVYWYQQGPGQDPQFLISFYEKMQSDKGSIPDRFSAQQFSDYHSELNMSSLELGDSALYFCASSMLTGNYGYTFGSGTRLTVV.

The table lists this clonotype with a few counts. The chain is built from TRBV27 and TRBJ2-7; 9 bases line up with TRBD2. CDR1 is MNHEY and CDR2 is SMNVEV in the germline V gene (reference sequence). The CDR3 covers 17 residues. Trimming took 4 bases from V and 2 from J; bases not matched to a gene: 12. CDR3 sequence (DNA): TGTGCCAGCAGTTCCACACAGCGGCGGGAGGGACCCTACGAGCAGTACTTC. It translates to CASSSTQRREGPYEQYF.